This T cell receptor (beta chain) emerged from a study of T-cell reconstitution after alpha-beta-depleted transplantation in children. Germline loops: CDR1 SGDLS, CDR2 YYNGEE. The CDR3 is 17 residues long. The V and J ends lost 3 bases and 4 bases respectively, with 22 bases between them. TCRbeta library construction was performed incorporating unique molecular identifiers. One entry per CDR3 protein, called by TCRdb with MiXCR from the PCR reads. This repertoire shows some 520,000 distinct CDR3 sequences, 30% to 35% found once; its top ten account for around 2.5%. Sequencing used PBMCs from the stem cell graft donor, obtained from the stem cell graft. The TCR originated in a human donor who donated a stem cell graft to a child with aplastic anemia. This rearrangement joins TRBV9 to TRBJ1-2; D is perhaps TRBD1 (5 bases). The CDR3 here is CASSARDEQAPIYGYTF. Written as DNA, the CDR3 is TGTGCCAGCAGCGCACGCGACGAACAGGCTCCAATCTATGGCTACACCTTC.